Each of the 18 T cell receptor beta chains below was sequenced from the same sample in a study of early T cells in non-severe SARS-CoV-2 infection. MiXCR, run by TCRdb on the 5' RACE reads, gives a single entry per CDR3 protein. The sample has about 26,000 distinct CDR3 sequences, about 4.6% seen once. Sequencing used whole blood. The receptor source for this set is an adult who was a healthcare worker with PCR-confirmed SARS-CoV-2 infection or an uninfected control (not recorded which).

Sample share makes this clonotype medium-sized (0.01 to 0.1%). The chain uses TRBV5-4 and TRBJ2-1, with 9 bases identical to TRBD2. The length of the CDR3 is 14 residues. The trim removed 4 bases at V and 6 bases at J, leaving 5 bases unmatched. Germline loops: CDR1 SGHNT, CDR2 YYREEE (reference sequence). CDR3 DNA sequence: TGTGCCAGCAGCGAGATTAGCGGGAGCAATGAGCAGTTCTTC. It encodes CASSEISGSNEQFF.

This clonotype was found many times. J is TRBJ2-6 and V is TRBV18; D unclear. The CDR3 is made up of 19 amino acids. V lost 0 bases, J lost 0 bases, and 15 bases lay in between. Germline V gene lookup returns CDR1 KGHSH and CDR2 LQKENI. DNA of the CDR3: TGTGCCAGCTCACCACCTAACAGACAAAGAAGCTCTGGGGCCAACGTCCTGACTTTC. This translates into CASSPPNRQRSSGANVLTF.

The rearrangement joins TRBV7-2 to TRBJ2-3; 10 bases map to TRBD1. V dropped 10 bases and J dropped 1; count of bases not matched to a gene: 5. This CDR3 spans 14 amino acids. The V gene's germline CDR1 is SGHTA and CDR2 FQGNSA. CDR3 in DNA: TGTGCCACCCGGGACAGGGGTGGCACAGATACGCAGTATTTT. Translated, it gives CATRDRGGTDTQYF.

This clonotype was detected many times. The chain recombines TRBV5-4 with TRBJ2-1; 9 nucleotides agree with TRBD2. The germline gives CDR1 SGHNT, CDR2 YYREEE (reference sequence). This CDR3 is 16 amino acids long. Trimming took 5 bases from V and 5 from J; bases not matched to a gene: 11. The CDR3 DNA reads TGTGCCAGCAGTCTTAGCGGGAGTCTTAGTCACAATGAGCAGTTCTTC. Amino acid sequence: CASSLSGSLSHNEQFF. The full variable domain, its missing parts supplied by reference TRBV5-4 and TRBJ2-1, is ETGVTQSPTHLIKTRGQQVTLRCSSQSGHNTVSWYQQALGQGPQFIFQYYREEENGRGNFPPRFSGLQFPNYSSELNVNALELDDSALYLCASSLSGSLSHNEQFFGPGTRLTVL.

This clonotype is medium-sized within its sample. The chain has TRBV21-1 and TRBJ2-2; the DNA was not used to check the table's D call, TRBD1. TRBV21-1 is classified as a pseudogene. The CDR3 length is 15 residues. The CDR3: CASSKGDRMTGELFF. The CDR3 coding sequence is TGTGCCAGCAGCAAGGGGGACAGGATGACCGGGGAGCTGTTTTTT.

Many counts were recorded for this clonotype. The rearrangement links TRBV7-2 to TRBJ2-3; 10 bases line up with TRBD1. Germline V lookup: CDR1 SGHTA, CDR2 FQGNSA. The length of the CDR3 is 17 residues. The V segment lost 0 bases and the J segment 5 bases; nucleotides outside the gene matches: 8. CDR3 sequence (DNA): TGTGCCAGCAGCTTAGCCCACAGGACAGGGGGGGGAGATACGCAGTATTTT. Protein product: CASSLAHRTGGGDTQYF.

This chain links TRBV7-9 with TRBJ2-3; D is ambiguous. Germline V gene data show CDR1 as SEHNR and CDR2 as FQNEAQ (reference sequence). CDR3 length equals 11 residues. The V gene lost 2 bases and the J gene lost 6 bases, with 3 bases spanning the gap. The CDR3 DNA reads TGTGCCAGCAGCTTATGGGATACGCAGTATTTT. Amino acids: CASSLWDTQYF.

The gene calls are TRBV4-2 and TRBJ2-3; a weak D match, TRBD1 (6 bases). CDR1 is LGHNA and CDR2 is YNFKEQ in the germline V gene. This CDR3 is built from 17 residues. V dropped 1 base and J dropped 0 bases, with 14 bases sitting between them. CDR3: CASSQVRIRGSTDTQYF. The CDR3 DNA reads TGTGCCAGCAGCCAAGTTAGGATTAGGGGGAGCACAGATACGCAGTATTTT.

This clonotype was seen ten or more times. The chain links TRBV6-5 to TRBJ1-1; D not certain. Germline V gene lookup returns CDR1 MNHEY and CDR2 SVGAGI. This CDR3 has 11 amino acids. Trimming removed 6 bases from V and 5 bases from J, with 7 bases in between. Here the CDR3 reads CASRVATEAFF. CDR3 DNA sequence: TGTGCCAGCAGGGTAGCGACTGAAGCTTTCTTT.

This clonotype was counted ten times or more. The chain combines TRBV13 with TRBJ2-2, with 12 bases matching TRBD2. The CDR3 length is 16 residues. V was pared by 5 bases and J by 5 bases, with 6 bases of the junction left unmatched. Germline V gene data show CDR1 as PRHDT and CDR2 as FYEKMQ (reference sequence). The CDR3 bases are TGTGCCAGCAGCGTGACTAGCGGGAGAAGTACCGGGGAGCTGTTTTTT. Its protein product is CASSVTSGRSTGELFF. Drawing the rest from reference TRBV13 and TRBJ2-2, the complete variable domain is AAGVIQSPRHLIKEKRETATLKCYPIPRHDTVYWYQQGPGQDPQFLISFYEKMQSDKGSIPDRFSAQQFSDYHSELNMSSLELGDSALYFCASSVTSGRSTGELFFGEGSRLTVL.

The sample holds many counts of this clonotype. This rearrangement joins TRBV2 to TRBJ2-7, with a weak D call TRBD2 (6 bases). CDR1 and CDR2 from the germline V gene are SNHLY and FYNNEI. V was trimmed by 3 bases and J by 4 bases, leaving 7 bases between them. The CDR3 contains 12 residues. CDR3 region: CASSEAGYEQYV. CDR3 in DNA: TGTGCCAGCAGTGAGGCGGGGTACGAGCAGTACGTC.

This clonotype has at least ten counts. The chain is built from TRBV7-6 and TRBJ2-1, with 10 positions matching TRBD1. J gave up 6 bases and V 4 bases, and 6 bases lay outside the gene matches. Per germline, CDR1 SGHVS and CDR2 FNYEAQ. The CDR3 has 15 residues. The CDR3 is CASSSTRTGGNEQFF. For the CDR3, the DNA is TGTGCCAGCAGCTCAACCCGGACAGGGGGCAATGAGCAGTTCTTC.

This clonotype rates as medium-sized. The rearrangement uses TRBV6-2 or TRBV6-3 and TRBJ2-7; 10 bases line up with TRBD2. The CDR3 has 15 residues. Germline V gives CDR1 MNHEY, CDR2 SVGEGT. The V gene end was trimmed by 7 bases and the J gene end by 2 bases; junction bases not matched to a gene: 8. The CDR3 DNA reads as TGTGCCAGCATTCCCAAAGCGGGAGGGACCTACGAGCAGTACTTC. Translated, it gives CASIPKAGGTYEQYF.

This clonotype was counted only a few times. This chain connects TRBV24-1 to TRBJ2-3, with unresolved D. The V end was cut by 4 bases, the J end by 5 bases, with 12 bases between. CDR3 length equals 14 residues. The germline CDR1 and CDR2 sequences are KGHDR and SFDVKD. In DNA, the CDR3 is TGTGCCACCAGTGAGCCCCACGCGAGAGATACGCAGTATTTT. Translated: CATSEPHARDTQYF.

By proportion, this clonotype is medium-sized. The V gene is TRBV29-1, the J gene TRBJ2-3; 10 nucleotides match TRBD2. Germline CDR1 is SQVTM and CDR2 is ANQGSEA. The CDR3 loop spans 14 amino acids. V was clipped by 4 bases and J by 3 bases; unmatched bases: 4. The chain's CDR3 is CSVGISGRTDTQYF. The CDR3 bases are TGCAGCGTTGGGATTAGCGGGAGGACAGATACGCAGTATTTT.

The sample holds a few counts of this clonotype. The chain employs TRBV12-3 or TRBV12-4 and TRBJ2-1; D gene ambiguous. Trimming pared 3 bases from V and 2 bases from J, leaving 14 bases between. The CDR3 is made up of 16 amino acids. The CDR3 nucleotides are TGTGCCAGCAGTTTTAGAGGTCCCCACCCCTACAATGAGCAGTTCTTC. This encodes CASSFRGPHPYNEQFF.

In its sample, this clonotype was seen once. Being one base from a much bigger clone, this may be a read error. In DNA form, the CDR3 reads TGTGCCAGCAGTTACTCGATTAGCACAGATACGCAGTATTTT. It is translated as CASSYSISTDTQYF. The chain recombines TRBV6-2 or TRBV6-3 with TRBJ2-3; D unresolved. Germline values: CDR1 MNHEY, CDR2 SVGEGT. The germline V and J ends were trimmed by 0 bases and 0 bases, with 4 bases remaining between them. The CDR3 is made up of 14 amino acids.

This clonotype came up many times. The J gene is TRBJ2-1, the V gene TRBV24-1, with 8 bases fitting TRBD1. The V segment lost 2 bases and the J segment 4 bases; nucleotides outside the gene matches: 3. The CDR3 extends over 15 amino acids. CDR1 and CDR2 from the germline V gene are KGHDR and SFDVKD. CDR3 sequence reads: CATSDWGTGYNEQFF. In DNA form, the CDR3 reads TGTGCCACCAGTGATTGGGGGACAGGATACAATGAGCAGTTCTTC.